A single sample is the source of the 18 T cell receptor beta chains below, sequenced in a study of blood T cell repertoires in COVID-19. The table came from immunoSEQ multiplex PCR; TCRdb's copy has only in-frame clones and leaves some out. This repertoire shows hundreds of thousands of clones, roughly 80% found once; its top ten account for 15% to 20%. Sequencing input: peripheral blood. The source is a woman of 80 years or more with active or convalescent COVID-19.

The V call is TRBV28, the J call TRBJ1-5, with D uncertain. This CDR3 has 12 amino acids. Germline CDR1 MDHEN, CDR2 SYDVKM. Trimming took 2 bases from V and 9 from J, leaving 8 bases between them. The CDR3 DNA follows: TGTGCCAGCAGTTTACCCGCCGGGCCCCAGCATTTT. Translation: CASSLPAGPQHF.

V gene TRBV19 combines with J gene TRBJ1-4; D perhaps matches TRBD1 (6 bases). Looked up from germline, CDR1 is LNHDA and CDR2 is SQIVND (reference sequence). The CDR3 has 15 amino acids. The V end was cut by 5 bases, the J end by 7 bases, with 17 bases between. The CDR3 loop reads CASSARTGSGEKLFF. The CDR3 DNA reads TGTGCCAGTAGTGCCCGCACAGGGAGCGGTGAAAAACTGTTTTTT.

V is TRBV30 and J is TRBJ1-6; D gene ambiguous. The V end lost 2 bases, the J end lost 0 bases, and 8 bases lay between the germline ends. The V gene's germline CDR1 is GTSNPN and CDR2 SVGIG (reference sequence). CDR3 size: 15 residues. This CDR3 is CAWSSSSSYNSPLHF. The CDR3 DNA is TGTGCCTGGAGTAGCTCGAGCTCCTATAATTCACCCCTCCACTTT.

The chain uses TRBV18 and TRBJ2-7; 7 bases are a match to TRBD1. CDR3 length: 15 residues. Germline loops: CDR1 KGHSH, CDR2 LQKENI. Unmatched junction bases numbered 7, after V lost 3 bases and J lost 2 bases. This CDR3 reads CASSPMTGPTYEQYF. As DNA, the CDR3 is TGTGCCAGCTCACCGATGACAGGGCCTACCTACGAGCAGTACTTC.

J is TRBJ1-6 and V is TRBV19, with D perhaps matching TRBD1 (5 bases). Germline values: CDR1 LNHDA, CDR2 SQIVND (reference sequence). Deletions cut 3 bases from V and 4 bases from J, with 7 bases between. CDR3 length: 14 residues. CDR3 protein: CASSIRGYNSPLHF. The CDR3 DNA is TGTGCCAGTAGTATTCGGGGGTATAATTCACCCCTCCACTTT.

The J gene is TRBJ2-2, the V gene TRBV4-3, with 13 bases matching TRBD2. The ends lost 0 bases at V and 5 bases at J; junction bases unmatched: 12. The CDR3 totals 20 residues. From germline, CDR1 is LGHNA and CDR2 YSLEER. CDR3 bases: TGCGCCAGCAGCCAAGAATATGGGGGGAGACTAGCGGGAGGTACCGGGGAGCTGTTTTTT. Translating gives CASSQEYGGRLAGGTGELFF.

The V gene is TRBV30, the J gene TRBJ1-1, with D unresolved. Trimming left V 4 bases short and J 3 bases short, with 12 bases between. The CDR3 runs 13 residues. Germline assignment: CDR1 GTSNPN and CDR2 SVGIG (reference sequence). The CDR3, as DNA: TGTGCCTGGAACCTGCAGGCAGACACTGAAGCTTTCTTT. The encoded protein is CAWNLQADTEAFF.

The chain carries TRBV9 and TRBJ2-1, with TRBD2 matching over 8 bases. V shed 0 bases, J shed 7 bases, and the junction held 3 bases outside the gene matches. The CDR3 is 14 residues long. Germline loops: CDR1 SGDLS, CDR2 YYNGEE. This CDR3 reads CASSVAGGENEQFF. In nucleotides, the CDR3 is TGTGCCAGCAGCGTAGCGGGAGGGGAAAATGAGCAGTTCTTC.

This clone was seen once. V gene TRBV20-1 combines with J gene TRBJ2-7; D remains ambiguous. This CDR3 comprises 11 residues. V was shortened by 8 bases and J by 7 bases, with 15 bases between the two germline ends. Germline CDR1 DFQATT, CDR2 SNEGSKA (reference sequence). This CDR3 reads CSPSSPEEQYF. The CDR3, as DNA: TGCAGTCCCTCGTCCCCGGAGGAGCAGTACTTC.

The chain carries TRBV6-2 or TRBV6-3 and TRBJ2-1; the D gene is possibly TRBD2 (5 bases). Germline V gives CDR1 MNHEY, CDR2 SVGEGT. This CDR3 has 16 amino acids. The V and J ends lost 2 bases and 0 bases respectively, with 11 bases between them. CDR3 amino acids: CASSYPLGVSYNEQFF. The CDR3 bases are TGTGCCAGCAGTTACCCCCTGGGAGTCTCCTACAATGAGCAGTTCTTC.

The chain couples TRBV18 to TRBJ2-7; tentative D call: TRBD1 (5 bases). Per germline, CDR1 KGHSH and CDR2 LQKENI. Trimming pared 3 bases from V and 6 bases from J, leaving 12 bases between. The CDR3 covers 13 residues. For the CDR3, the DNA is TGTGCCAGCTCACCGACAGCTCAGTCCGAGCAGTACTTC. Protein sequence: CASSPTAQSEQYF.

This chain uses TRBV9 with TRBJ1-3; TRBD1 matches 7 bases. The CDR3 is 17 residues long. Germline V CDR1 and CDR2: SGDLS, YYNGEE. Unmatched junction bases numbered 10, after V lost 0 bases and J lost 4 bases. This chain's CDR3 is CASSVGKQGSGGNTIYF. The CDR3 DNA reads TGTGCCAGCAGCGTAGGGAAACAGGGGAGTGGAGGAAACACCATATATTTT.

The chain uses TRBV28 and TRBJ2-7; 8 positions agree with TRBD1. CDR1 MDHEN and CDR2 SYDVKM come from the germline V gene. Losses at the gene ends were 3 bases for V and 3 bases for J; bases not matched to a gene: 7. The CDR3 is 15 residues long. The CDR3 nucleotides read TGTGCCAGCAGTTTCACGGACAGGGACCTCTACGAGCAGTACTTC. Translating gives CASSFTDRDLYEQYF.

The V and J genes are TRBV4-2 and TRBJ1-1, with a tentative D call TRBD1 (6 bases). The CDR3 is 14 residues long. From germline, CDR1 is LGHNA and CDR2 YNFKEQ. V was pared by 1 base and J by 1 base, with 7 bases between. CDR3 in DNA: TGTGCCAGCAGCCAAGTGGACAGGAACACTGAAGCTTTCTTT. Translated: CASSQVDRNTEAFF.

This clone was detected only once. One end of the junction varies from germline; a read error may be responsible. The gene calls are TRBV6-5 and TRBJ1-2; no reliable D call. Germline lookup yields CDR1 MNHEY and CDR2 SVGAGI. The CDR3 loop spans 14 amino acids. In DNA, the CDR3 is TGTGCCGGCAGTTACGGTAGGACTGGCTATGGCTACACCTTC. Its protein is CAGSYGRTGYGYTF.

CDR3 DNA: TGCGCCAGCAGCTTCGGGGGACTAGGGCCCGGGGAGCTGTTTTTT. Translated, it gives CASSFGGLGPGELFF. V gene TRBV5-1 combines with J gene TRBJ2-2; TRBD2 matches at 8 bases. CDR1 and CDR2 (germline): SGHRS, YFSETQ. After removal of 2 bases from V and 6 bases from J, the junction contained 6 bases not matched to a gene. The CDR3 has 15 amino acids.

The gene calls are TRBV28 and TRBJ1-6; TRBD1 is a possible D gene (6 bases). Germline loops: CDR1 MDHEN, CDR2 SYDVKM. Trimming stripped 7 bases from V and 10 bases from J, with 14 bases between. There are 13 residues in the CDR3. This CDR3 reads CASTGGARSPLHF. DNA of the CDR3: TGTGCCAGCACCGGGGGGGCTCGCTCACCCCTCCACTTT.

The chain has TRBV7-2 and TRBJ1-6; maybe TRBD1 (6 bases). Germline V CDR1 and CDR2: SGHTA, FQGNSA. V lost 5 bases and J lost 7, with 12 bases in between. The CDR3 consists of 14 residues. CDR3 sequence reads: CASSLWTENSPLHF. The CDR3 DNA reads as TGTGCCAGCAGCCTCTGGACAGAAAATTCACCCCTCCACTTT.